The rows below give T cell receptor beta chains drawn from one sample of a study of response to subunit inactivated influenza vaccine. Each CDR3 protein gets one entry after TCRdb re-called the RT-PCR reads with MiXCR. The data hold 400,000 to 550,000 distinct CDR3 sequences, with about 25% observed a single time. The sample consisted of CD4+ T cells sorted from PBMCs, taken 4 to 6 days after vaccination. These receptors were obtained from a man aged 50 or older who received an inactivated influenza vaccine. The CDR3 runs from the conserved cysteine through the conserved F or W. A D gene is named only where the DNA matches it firmly. Size tells how often a clone was seen (once, few, many) or the class of an expanded clone, and some rows leave it out.

D gene	V gene	J gene	clone size	CDR3 DNA	CDR3 protein
-	TRBV20-1	TRBJ1-1	many	TGCAGTGCTAGAGATCGGGGCACGTGGTACACTGAAGCTTTCTTT	CSARDRGTWYTEAFF
TRBD1	TRBV24-1	TRBJ2-3	few	TGTGCCACCAGTGATCTGACAGGGAGTACAGATACGCAGTATTTT	CATSDLTGSTDTQYF
-	TRBV28	TRBJ1-4	few	TGTGCCAGCCGCGGGACACCTGAGAAAATTGAAAAACTGTTTTTT	CASRGTPEKIEKLFF
-	TRBV25-1	TRBJ2-1	-	TGTGCCAGCAGTGAATTGGCGGGTCGAGTAAACAATGAGCAGTTCTTC	CASSELAGRVNNEQFF
-	TRBV19	TRBJ1-2	-	TGTGCCAGTAGTAAGGTTCGGTATGGCTACACCTTC	CASSKVRYGYTF
-	TRBV28	TRBJ1-5	few	TGTGCCAGCAGTGGCAATCAGCCCCAGCATTTT	CASSGNQPQHF
-	TRBV7-2	TRBJ1-2	few	TGTGCCAGCAGCTTGTTCCGAGTAAACTATGGCTACACCTTC	CASSLFRVNYGYTF
-	TRBV7-9	TRBJ2-5	few	TGTGCCAGCAGCGAAGTGGGGGTTCAACAAGAGACCCAGTACTTC	CASSEVGVQQETQYF
TRBD2	TRBV19	TRBJ2-2	many	TGTGCCAGTAGTACTGTTGGGACTAGCGGGCGTGGGGAGCTGTTTTTT	CASSTVGTSGRGELFF
-	TRBV10-3	TRBJ2-2	-	TGTGCCATCAGTGATGGCCCGTCGGACACCGGGGAGCTGTTTTTT	CAISDGPSDTGELFF
TRBD2	TRBV20-1	TRBJ2-1	-	TGCAGTGCTGGGGGGGTTAAGAGCGGGAGTTACAATGAGCAGTTCTTC	CSAGGVKSGSYNEQFF
-	TRBV5-6	TRBJ2-4	-	TGTGCCAGCAGCTTCCGCTCCGGGGGCGGAAACATTCAGTACTTC	CASSFRSGGGNIQYF
TRBD2	TRBV7-2	TRBJ2-5	-	TGTGCCAGCAGCTTAGCGCTAGCGGGGGGCCGGGAGACCCAGTACTTC	CASSLALAGGRETQYF
-	TRBV7-8	TRBJ2-5	few	TGTGCCAGCAGCTTAGGGACAGTGGGAAAAGAGACCCAGTACTTC	CASSLGTVGKETQYF
TRBD1	TRBV7-8	TRBJ2-7	-	TGTGCCAGCAGCTTACGCAGGGGGCTGTACGAGCAGTACTTC	CASSLRRGLYEQYF
-	TRBV7-9	TRBJ2-2	few	TGTGCCAGCAGGTCTGCTCAGGGGAAGGACGGGGAGCTGTTTTTT	CASRSAQGKDGELFF
-	TRBV5-6	TRBJ2-5	-	TGTGCCAGCAGCTTAGGCTTTAGGACAGCCATGTACCAAGAGACCCAGTACTTC	CASSLGFRTAMYQETQYF
-	TRBV3-1	TRBJ2-3	-	TGTGCCAGCAGCCAAGATAGGCAGAAACCAGATACGCAGTATTTT	CASSQDRQKPDTQYF
-	TRBV12-3/TRBV12-4	TRBJ2-3	-	TGTGCCAGCAGTTTAAACCTGATCACAGATACGCAGTATTTT	CASSLNLITDTQYF
-	TRBV20-1	TRBJ2-6	-	TGCAGTGCCAGCCCCGTCCCTGGGGCCAACGTCCTGACTTTC	CSASPVPGANVLTF
TRBD1	TRBV5-1	TRBJ2-7	-	TGCGCCAGCAGCCGAACCCAGGGGGACTCCTACGAGCAGTACTTC	CASSRTQGDSYEQYF
TRBD1	TRBV18	TRBJ2-7	-	TGTGCCAGCTCACAAACGCAGGGGGCCTACGAGCAGTACTTC	CASSQTQGAYEQYF
TRBD2	TRBV25-1	TRBJ2-2	few	TGTGCCAGCAGTGAATATAATCCCTCGGGGGGACTAGCGGGAGCCGGGGAGCTGTTTTTT	CASSEYNPSGGLAGAGELFF
-	TRBV6-1	TRBJ2-3	few	TGTGCCAGCAGGCAGGGTAAAACAGATACGCAGTATTTT	CASRQGKTDTQYF
TRBD1	TRBV28	TRBJ2-3	-	TGTGCCAGCAGTTCTCCCTACAGGGGTAGCACAGATACGCAGTATTTT	CASSSPYRGSTDTQYF
TRBD2	TRBV20-1	TRBJ2-7	once	TGCAGTGCTAGAGATAGGAGAGCGGGAGGGGACTACGAGCAGTACTTC	CSARDRRAGGDYEQYF
TRBD1	TRBV5-4	TRBJ2-3	-	TGTGCCAGCAGCTTGAACAGGGGGCGGGATACGCAGTATTTT	CASSLNRGRDTQYF
TRBD2	TRBV27	TRBJ2-5	-	TGTGCCAGCAGTGCCGGGACTAGCGTGACCCAGTACTTC	CASSAGTSVTQYF
-	TRBV5-1	TRBJ2-3	few	TGCGCCAGCAGCCCGGGGGGACAAAGAGGGTCCGATACGCAGTATTTT	CASSPGGQRGSDTQYF
-	TRBV11-2	TRBJ2-7	few	TGTGCCAGCAGCCCTCTTACCCGGAGGGACTACGAGCAGTACTTC	CASSPLTRRDYEQYF
-	TRBV15	TRBJ2-5	few	TGTGCCACCCGCAGGGTAGCAGAGACCCAGTACTTC	CATRRVAETQYF
-	TRBV28	TRBJ2-1	-	TGTGCCAGCAGACAACAGCGAGGGTTTGACAATGAGCAGTTCTTC	CASRQQRGFDNEQFF
TRBD1	TRBV5-1	TRBJ1-1	few	TGCGCCAGCAGCCAAGGGACAGGTGAAGAAGCTTTCTTT	CASSQGTGEEAFF
-	TRBV4-2	TRBJ1-2	-	TGTGCCAGCAGCCAAGATCAGCGGGGCCGCTACACCTTC	CASSQDQRGRYTF
TRBD2	TRBV7-3	TRBJ2-1	-	TGTGCCAGCAGCTTATCGCCCCGACTAGCGGGAGGGCAAGACAATGAGCAGTTCTTC	CASSLSPRLAGGQDNEQFF
-	TRBV27	TRBJ2-3	-	TGTGCCAGCCGCTACTTGGCCACGAGTATGTCCACCACAGATACGCAGTATTTT	CASRYLATSMSTTDTQYF